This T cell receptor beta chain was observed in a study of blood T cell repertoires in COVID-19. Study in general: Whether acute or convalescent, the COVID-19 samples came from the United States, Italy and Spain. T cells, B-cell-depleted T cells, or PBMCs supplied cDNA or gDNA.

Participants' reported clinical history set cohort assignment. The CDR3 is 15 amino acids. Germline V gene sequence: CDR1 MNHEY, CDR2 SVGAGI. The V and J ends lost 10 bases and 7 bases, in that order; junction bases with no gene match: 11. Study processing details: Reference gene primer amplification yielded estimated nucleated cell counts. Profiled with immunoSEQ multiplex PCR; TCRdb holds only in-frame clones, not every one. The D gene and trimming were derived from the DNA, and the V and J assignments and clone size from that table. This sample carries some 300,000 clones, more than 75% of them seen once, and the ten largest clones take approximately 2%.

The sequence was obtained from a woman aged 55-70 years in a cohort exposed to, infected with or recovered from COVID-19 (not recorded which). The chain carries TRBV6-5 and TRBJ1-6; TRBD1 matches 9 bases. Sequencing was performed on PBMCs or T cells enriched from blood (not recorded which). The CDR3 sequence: CATKRPGQGNSPLHF. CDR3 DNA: TGTGCCACAAAACGTCCGGGACAGGGCAATTCACCCCTCCACTTT.